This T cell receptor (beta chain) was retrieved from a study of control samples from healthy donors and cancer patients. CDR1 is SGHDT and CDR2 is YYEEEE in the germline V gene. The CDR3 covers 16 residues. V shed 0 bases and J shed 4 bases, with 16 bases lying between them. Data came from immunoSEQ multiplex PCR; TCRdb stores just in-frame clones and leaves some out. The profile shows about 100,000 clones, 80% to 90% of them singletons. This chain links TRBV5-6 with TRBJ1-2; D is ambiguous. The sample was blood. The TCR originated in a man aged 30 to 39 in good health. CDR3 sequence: CASSLVGRAPIYGYTF. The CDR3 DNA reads TGTGCCAGCAGCTTGGTCGGGCGGGCCCCTATCTATGGCTACACCTTC.